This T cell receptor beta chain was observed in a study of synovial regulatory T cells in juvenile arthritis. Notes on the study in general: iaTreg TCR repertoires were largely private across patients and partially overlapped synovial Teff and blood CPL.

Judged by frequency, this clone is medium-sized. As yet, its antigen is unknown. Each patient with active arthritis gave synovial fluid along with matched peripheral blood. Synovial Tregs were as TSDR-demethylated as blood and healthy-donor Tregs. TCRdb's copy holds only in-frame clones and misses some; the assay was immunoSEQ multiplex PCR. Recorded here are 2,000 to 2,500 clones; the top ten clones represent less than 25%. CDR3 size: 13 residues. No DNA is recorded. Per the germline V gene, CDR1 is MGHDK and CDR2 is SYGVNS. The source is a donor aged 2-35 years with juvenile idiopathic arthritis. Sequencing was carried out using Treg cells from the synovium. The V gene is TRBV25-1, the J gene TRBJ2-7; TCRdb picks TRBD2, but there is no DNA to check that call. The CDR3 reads CASSEFGGFEQYF.